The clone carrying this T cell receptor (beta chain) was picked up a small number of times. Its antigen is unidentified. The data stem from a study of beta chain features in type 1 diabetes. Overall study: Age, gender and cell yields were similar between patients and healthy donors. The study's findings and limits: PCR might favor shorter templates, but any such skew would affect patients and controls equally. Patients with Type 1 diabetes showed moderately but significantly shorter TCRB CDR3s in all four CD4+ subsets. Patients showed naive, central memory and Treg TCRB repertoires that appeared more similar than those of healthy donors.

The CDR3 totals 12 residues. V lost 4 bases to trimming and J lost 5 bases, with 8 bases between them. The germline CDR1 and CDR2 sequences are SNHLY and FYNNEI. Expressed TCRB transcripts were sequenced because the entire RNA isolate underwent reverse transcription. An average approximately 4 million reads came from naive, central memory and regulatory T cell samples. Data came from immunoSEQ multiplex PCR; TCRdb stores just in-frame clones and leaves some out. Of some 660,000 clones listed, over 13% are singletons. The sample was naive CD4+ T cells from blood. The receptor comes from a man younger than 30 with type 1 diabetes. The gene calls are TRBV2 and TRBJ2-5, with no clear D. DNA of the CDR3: TGTGCCAGCAGTGGAGTTTACGAGACCCAGTACTTC. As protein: CASSGVYETQYF.